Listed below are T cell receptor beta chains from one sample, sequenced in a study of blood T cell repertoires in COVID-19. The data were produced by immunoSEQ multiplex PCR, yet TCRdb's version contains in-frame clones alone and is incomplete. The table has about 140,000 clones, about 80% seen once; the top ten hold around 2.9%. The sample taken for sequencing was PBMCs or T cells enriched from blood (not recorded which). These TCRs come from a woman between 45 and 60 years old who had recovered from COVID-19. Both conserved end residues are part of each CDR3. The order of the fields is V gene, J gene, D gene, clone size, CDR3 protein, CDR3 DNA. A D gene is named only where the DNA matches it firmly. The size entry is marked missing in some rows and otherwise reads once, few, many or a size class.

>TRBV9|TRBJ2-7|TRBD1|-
CASSEERDSSYEQYF
TGTGCCAGCAGCGAGGAACGGGACAGCTCCTACGAGCAGTACTTC
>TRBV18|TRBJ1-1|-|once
CASSPSGKGIMHTEAFF
TGTGCCAGCTCACCATCGGGTAAGGGGATTATGCACACTGAAGCTTTCTTT
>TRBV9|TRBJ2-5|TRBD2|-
CASSVGLAGGETQHF
TGTGCCAGCAGCGTAGGGCTAGCGGGGGGAGAGACCCAGCACTTC
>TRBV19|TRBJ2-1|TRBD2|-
CASGSGREYYNEQFF
TGTGCCAGTGGCAGCGGGAGGGAATACTACAATGAGCAGTTCTTC
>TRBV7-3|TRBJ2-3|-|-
CASSFEGYTQYF
TGTGCCAGCAGCTTCGAGGGATATACGCAGTATTTT
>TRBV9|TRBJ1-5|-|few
CASSQGFGNQPQHF
TGTGCCAGCAGCCAGGGTTTCGGCAATCAGCCCCAGCATTTT
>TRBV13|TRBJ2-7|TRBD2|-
CASSPSGRWPYEQYF
TGTGCCAGCAGTCCCAGCGGGAGGTGGCCCTACGAGCAGTACTTC
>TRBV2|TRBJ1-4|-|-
CASSSGGGEKLFF
TGTGCCAGCAGTTCGGGAGGGGGTGAAAAACTGTTTTTT
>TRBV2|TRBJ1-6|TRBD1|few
CASSWDRGSYNSPLHF
TGTGCCAGCAGTTGGGACAGGGGGTCCTATAATTCACCCCTCCACTTT
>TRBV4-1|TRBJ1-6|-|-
CASSQRQRTANSPLHF
TGCGCCAGCAGCCAAAGACAGAGGACAGCTAATTCACCCCTCCACTTT